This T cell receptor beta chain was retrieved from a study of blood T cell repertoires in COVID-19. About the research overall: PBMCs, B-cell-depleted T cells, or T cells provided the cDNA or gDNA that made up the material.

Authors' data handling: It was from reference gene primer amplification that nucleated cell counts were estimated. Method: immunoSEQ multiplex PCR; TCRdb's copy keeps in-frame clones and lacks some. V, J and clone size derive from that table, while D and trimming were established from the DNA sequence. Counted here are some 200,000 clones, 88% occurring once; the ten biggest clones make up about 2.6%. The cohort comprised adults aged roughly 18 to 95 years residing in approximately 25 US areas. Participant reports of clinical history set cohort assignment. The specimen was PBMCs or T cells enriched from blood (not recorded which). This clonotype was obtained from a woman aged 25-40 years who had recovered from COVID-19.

The CDR3 sequence: CASSETTGYGYTF. The CDR3 bases are TGTGCCAGCAGTGAAACGACGGGTTATGGCTACACCTTC. The chain recombines TRBV6-1 with TRBJ1-2; D is unclear. V gave up 2 bases and J gave up 5 bases, with 9 bases separating them. Germline CDR1 MNHNS, CDR2 SASEGT. The CDR3 is made up of 13 amino acids.